A single sample gave rise to the 10 T cell receptor beta chains below, sequenced in a study of CD8 T cells in ankylosing spondylitis. No antigen has been assigned to these receptors. Findings of the study overall: A TCR beta motif of under 10 highly homologous variants appeared characteristic of ankylosing spondylitis blood.

TCRdb reprocessed the 5' RACE reads with MiXCR, giving one entry per CDR3 protein. The data contain about 510,000 distinct CDR3 sequences, about 5% of them singletons. Sequencing was done on a sample of blood, either unsorted or a sorted T cell fraction (not recorded which). The receptors derive from a male donor with ankylosing spondylitis.

This clonotype was observed at least ten times. The J gene is TRBJ2-5, the V gene TRBV7-2; D is perhaps TRBD2 (5 bases). V was clipped by 1 base and J by 2 bases, with 8 bases between them. Germline loops: CDR1 SGHTA, CDR2 FQGNSA. The CDR3 consists of 14 residues. CDR3 amino acids: CASSLVGEQETQYF. In DNA form, the CDR3 reads TGTGCCAGCAGCTTAGTGGGAGAACAAGAGACCCAGTACTTC.

The sample holds a few counts of this clonotype. This chain links TRBV20-1 with TRBJ2-6, with D unresolved. CDR1 and CDR2 from the germline V gene are DFQATT and SNEGSKA (reference sequence). CDR3 length: 16 amino acids. Trimming left V 4 bases short and J 0 bases short, with 13 bases between. DNA of the CDR3: TGCAGTGCTATATCACTCCCCCTCTCTGGGGCCAACGTCCTGACTTTC. As protein: CSAISLPLSGANVLTF.

The CDR3 DNA reads TGTGCCAGCAGCTTAGGTGGCGGGAGGGGCGATGAGCAGTTCTTC. Its protein product is CASSLGGGRGDEQFF. V and J are TRBV11-3 and TRBJ2-1; 9 bases align to TRBD2. The CDR3 length is 15 residues. V lost 1 base to trimming and J lost 8 bases; unmatched junction nucleotides: 6. Germline values: CDR1 SGHNT, CDR2 YENEEA. Full variable domain (remainder filled in from reference TRBV11-3 and TRBJ2-1): EAGVVQSPRYKIIEKKQPVAFWCNPISGHNTLYWYLQNLGQGPELLIRYENEEAVDDSQLPKDRFSAERLKGVDSTLKIQPAELGDSAVYLCASSLGGGRGDEQFFGPGTRLTVL.

This clonotype was counted at least ten times. CDR3 region: CASSEWENTEAFF. The DNA of the CDR3 is TGCGCCAGCAGCGAATGGGAGAACACTGAAGCTTTCTTT. The chain employs TRBV5-1 and TRBJ1-1; D is ambiguous. Trimming removed 4 bases from V and 1 base from J, with 8 bases in between. The germline V gene has CDR1 SGHRS and CDR2 YFSETQ. CDR3 length: 13 residues.

This clonotype was observed at least ten times. V is TRBV15 and J is TRBJ2-1; D remains ambiguous. CDR3 length equals 14 residues. The germline V and J ends were trimmed by 0 bases and 6 bases, with 9 bases remaining between them. The V gene's germline CDR1 is LNHNV and CDR2 YYDKDF (reference sequence). The CDR3 sequence is CATSRDHGVNEQFF. CDR3 DNA sequence: TGTGCCACCAGCAGAGATCATGGGGTCAATGAGCAGTTCTTC.

This clonotype was picked up many times. V usage is TRBV28 and J usage is TRBJ2-7; D is perhaps TRBD2 (6 bases). CDR1 is MDHEN and CDR2 is SYDVKM in the germline V gene. This CDR3 has 12 residues. The germline V and J ends were trimmed by 4 bases and 7 bases, with 11 bases remaining between them. The CDR3 nucleotides read TGTGCCAGCAGTTGGGTGGGGAGGGAGCAGTACTTC. Translation: CASSWVGREQYF.

This clonotype was seen many times. The rearrangement links TRBV7-6 to TRBJ1-1; D gene uncertain. Germline loops: CDR1 SGHVS, CDR2 FNYEAQ. The CDR3 covers 13 residues. V was pared by 5 bases and J by 4 bases, with 11 bases between. The CDR3 DNA reads TGTGCCAGCAGCCGAGACACCAGCACTGAAGCTTTCTTT. This codes for CASSRDTSTEAFF.

The table lists this clonotype with a few counts. The chain couples TRBV20-1 to TRBJ2-1, with a possible D match to TRBD2 (6 bases). The CDR3 loop spans 16 amino acids. Trimming left V 5 bases short and J 3 bases short, with 20 bases between. Germline CDR1 is DFQATT and CDR2 is SNEGSKA (reference sequence). The DNA of the CDR3 is TGCAGTGCTGATAGCCCCCGAGCGGGTATCTACAATGAGCAGTTCTTC. This sequence encodes CSADSPRAGIYNEQFF.

The V gene is TRBV2, the J gene TRBJ2-5; 7 bases match TRBD1. This CDR3 region has 15 residues. Germline assignment: CDR1 SNHLY and CDR2 FYNNEI. V was pared by 6 bases and J by 7 bases, with 14 bases of the junction left unmatched. The CDR3 coding sequence is TGTGCCAGCAGGACCCGGGACAGTGAACCGTGGACCCAGTACTTC. Protein product: CASRTRDSEPWTQYF.

In its sample, this clonotype was seen many times. CDR3: CASSLRGTGGEQFF. The CDR3 DNA reads as TGTGCCAGCAGCTTACGAGGGACCGGGGGTGAGCAGTTCTTC. The gene calls are TRBV7-3 and TRBJ2-1, with D possibly matching TRBD2 (6 bases). V was clipped by 2 bases and J by 9 bases, with 14 bases between them. CDR1 and CDR2 (germline): SGHTA, FQGTGA. The CDR3 totals 14 residues.